The source of this TCR beta chain is a study of shared clonotypes between healthy human individuals. Overall study context: The study enrolled two women and a few men aged 18 to 49.

Trimming shortened V by 4 bases and J by 0 bases, and 15 bases separated the two germline ends. Germline V CDR1 and CDR2: SGHDN, FVKESK. The length of the CDR3 is 16 residues. Free of recent acute infections or vaccinations, the donors were healthy HIV-negative adults. With respect to this clone: As yet, its antigen is unknown.

Overall study results and limits: Despite large depth, sorted-subset datasets appeared incompletely sequenced. Only blood was sampled, and tissue TCR repertoires likely differ from blood ones.

Assay used: immunoSEQ multiplex PCR; TCRdb lists only in-frame clones, some missing. The sample yields 1,400,000 or so clones, just under 99% seen once. This clonotype was sampled from a man younger than 40 in good health. The V gene is TRBV14, the J gene TRBJ1-2, with no clear D. Sequencing used naive CD4+ T cells sorted from blood. The subset: CD45RA+ positively selected. The CDR3 region is CASSLLDGRSNYGYTF. The CDR3 nucleotides are TGTGCCAGCAGCCTTCTAGACGGACGGTCTAACTATGGCTACACCTTC.